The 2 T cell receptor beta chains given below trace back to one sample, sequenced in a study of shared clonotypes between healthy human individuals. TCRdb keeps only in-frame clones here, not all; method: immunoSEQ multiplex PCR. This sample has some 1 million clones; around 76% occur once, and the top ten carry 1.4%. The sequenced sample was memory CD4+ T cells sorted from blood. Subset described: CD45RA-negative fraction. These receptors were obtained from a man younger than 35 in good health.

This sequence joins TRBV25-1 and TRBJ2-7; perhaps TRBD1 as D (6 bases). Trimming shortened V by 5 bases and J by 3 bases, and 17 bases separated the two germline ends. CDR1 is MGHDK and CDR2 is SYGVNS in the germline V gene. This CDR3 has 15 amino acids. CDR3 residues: CASSPPAGRGYEQYF. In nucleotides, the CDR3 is TGTGCCAGCAGTCCACCCGCGGGCAGGGGCTACGAGCAGTACTTC.

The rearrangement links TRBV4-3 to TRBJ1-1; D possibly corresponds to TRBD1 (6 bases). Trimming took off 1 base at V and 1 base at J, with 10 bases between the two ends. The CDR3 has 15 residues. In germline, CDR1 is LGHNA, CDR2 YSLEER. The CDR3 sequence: CASSQGRQENTEAFF. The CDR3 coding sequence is TGCGCCAGCAGCCAAGGGAGACAGGAGAACACTGAAGCTTTCTTT.